This paragraph reports one T cell receptor beta chain. The sample comes from a study of blood T cell repertoires in COVID-19. A Seattle source enrolled patients during active infection and followed them longitudinally. The table came from immunoSEQ multiplex PCR; TCRdb's copy has only in-frame clones and leaves some out. Of around 140,000 clones in the sample, 85% to 90% were seen once. The TCR was taken from a man aged 55 to 69 with COVID-19, enrolled during active disease. Sequenced input: peripheral blood.

CDR3 nucleotides: TGTGCCAGTAGCCGCCTTCCACAGGGTTTGAACACTGAAGCTTTCTTT. Amino acids: CASSRLPQGLNTEAFF. The V gene is TRBV19, the J gene TRBJ1-1, with TRBD1 as a possible D gene (6 bases). CDR3 length: 16 residues. The V end lost 6 bases, the J end lost 0 bases, and 17 bases lay between the germline ends. The germline gives CDR1 LNHDA, CDR2 SQIVND (reference sequence).